A single sample gave rise to the 32 T cell receptor beta chains below, sequenced in a study of blood T cells in healthy people across ages. The authors ran a second PCR of about 6 to 11 cycles using a sample-barcoded 5' primer and a J-beta primer mix. MiXCR was run by TCRdb on the 5' RACE reads, yielding one entry per CDR3 protein. The table lists 1.5 million to 2 million distinct CDR3 sequences, around half of them singletons. The source material was blood. The receptors stem from a woman between 40 and 50 years old in good health.

This chain links TRBV27 with TRBJ1-2; 7 nucleotides align to TRBD1. From germline, CDR1 is MNHEY and CDR2 SMNVEV (reference sequence). Trimming cost V 7 bases and J 4 bases; bases outside gene matches: 12. This CDR3 has 15 residues. The CDR3 loop reads CASNNNRDSSYGYTF. Here the CDR3 DNA reads TGTGCCAGCAATAATAATCGGGACAGCAGCTATGGCTACACCTTC.

On this clonotype: A junction boundary mismatches the germline segment, possibly from a read error. The J gene is TRBJ2-5, the V gene TRBV9; D is uncertain. This CDR3 is 15 amino acids long. Germline lookup yields CDR1 SGDLS and CDR2 YYNGEE. The DNA of the CDR3 is TGTGCCGGCAGCCCCCGGTTGCGTGACCAAGAGACCCAGTACTTC. Translation gives CAGSPRLRDQETQYF.

The chain joins TRBV7-2 to TRBJ2-7; D is tentatively TRBD1 or TRBD2 (6 bases each). This CDR3 is built from 15 residues. The V and J ends lost 1 base and 6 bases respectively, with 16 bases between them. Germline V CDR1 and CDR2: SGHTA, FQGNSA. The CDR3 DNA sequence: TGTGCCAGCAGCTTAGGGGGGGCTCTTCCACCCGAGCAGTACTTC. This sequence encodes CASSLGGALPPEQYF.

The table lists this clonotype with a count of one. This sequence joins TRBV6-6 and TRBJ2-3, with 9 bases aligning to TRBD2. Germline CDR1 reads MNHNY; CDR2 reads SVGAGI (reference sequence). The CDR3 loop spans 15 amino acids. Trimming took 7 bases from V and 2 from J; bases not matched to a gene: 7. The CDR3 nucleotides are TGTGCCAGCACCGCCCTAGCGGGGCTCACAGATACGCAGTATTTT. Translated, it gives CASTALAGLTDTQYF.

The genes are TRBV12-3 or TRBV12-4 and TRBJ2-5; a weak D match, TRBD1 (6 bases). V lost 5 bases and J 4 bases, leaving 14 bases between the germline ends. The CDR3 loop spans 14 amino acids. The CDR3 protein is CASSPQTGLETQYF. CDR3 DNA sequence: TGTGCCAGCAGTCCTCAAACAGGGTTAGAGACCCAGTACTTC.

The chain is built from TRBV27 and TRBJ2-1; no firm D call. With 7 bases removed from V and 2 bases from J, the gap between germline ends came to 15 bases. The germline CDR1 and CDR2 sequences are MNHEY and SMNVEV (reference sequence). The CDR3 contains 15 residues. Here the CDR3 DNA reads TGTGCCAGCAAGGACCCCACCGTTACCTACAATGAGCAGTTCTTC. It specifies CASKDPTVTYNEQFF.

Only a few counts were recorded for this clonotype. This chain links TRBV12-3 or TRBV12-4 with TRBJ2-3; the D gene is possibly TRBD1 (6 bases). Between the trimmed V and J ends, which lost 6 bases and 0 bases, there was a span of 13 bases. The CDR3 is 15 residues long. This chain's CDR3 is CASSVGQPSTDTQYF. CDR3 nucleotide sequence: TGTGCCAGCAGCGTAGGACAGCCAAGCACAGATACGCAGTATTTT.

Turning to this clonotype: A much larger clonotype is one base distant, so this may be a read error. The chain employs TRBV7-3 and TRBJ2-3; D gene uncertain. Trimming took off 3 bases at V and 6 bases at J, with 10 bases between the two ends. Looked up from germline, CDR1 is SGHTA and CDR2 is FQGTGA. The length of the CDR3 is 13 residues. CDR3 region: CASSFRARDTQYF. CDR3 bases: TGTGCCAGCAGCTTTAGGGCTAGGGATACGCAGTATTTT.

The CDR3 nucleotides are TGTGCCAGCAGCTCCCCAGGGGGCCCGTTCGATTGGGTCCAGGTTCTTGGAGGCTACACCTTC. Its protein is CASSSPGGPFDWVQVLGGYTF. The J gene is TRBJ1-2, the V gene TRBV25-1, with 8 bases that match TRBD1. Germline lookup yields CDR1 MGHDK and CDR2 SYGVNS. V lost 6 bases, J lost 8 bases, and 32 bases stayed unmatched. The CDR3 covers 21 residues.

The chain recombines TRBV20-1 with TRBJ2-5, with no clear D. V shed 5 bases and J shed 2 bases, with 12 bases lying between them. Germline values: CDR1 DFQATT, CDR2 SNEGSKA (reference sequence). This CDR3 is built from 13 residues. CDR3 amino acids: CSAPPVGQETQYF. CDR3 DNA sequence: TGCAGTGCTCCCCCCGTGGGTCAAGAGACCCAGTACTTC.

This clonotype was seen a few times. The J gene is TRBJ2-7, the V gene TRBV20-1, with 9 positions matching TRBD1. The germline CDR1 and CDR2 sequences are DFQATT and SNEGSKA (reference sequence). Trimming at V came to 5 bases and at J to 1 base, leaving 6 bases not matched to a gene. The CDR3 contains 14 residues. CDR3 in DNA: TGCAGTGCTGGGGACAGGGTGAATTCCTACGAGCAGTACTTC. This codes for CSAGDRVNSYEQYF.

This clonotype was counted a few times. The chain uses TRBV7-9 and TRBJ2-1, with 11 positions matching TRBD2. CDR1 is SEHNR, CDR2 FQNEAQ, per germline (reference sequence). V shed 1 base and J 10 bases; nucleotides not matched to a gene: 3. The CDR3 consists of 14 residues. The CDR3 DNA follows: TGTGCCAGCAGCTTAGAACTAGCGGGGGCCGAGCAGTTCTTC. Its translation: CASSLELAGAEQFF.

V gene TRBV20-1 combines with J gene TRBJ2-3; 9 nucleotides line up with TRBD1. The V gene's germline CDR1 is DFQATT and CDR2 SNEGSKA (reference sequence). The CDR3 contains 17 residues. The junction had 14 bases not matched to a gene; V was cut back by 3 bases and J by 4 bases. CDR3: CSASRQGGLVGSDTQYF. The CDR3 DNA is TGCAGTGCTAGCCGACAGGGGGGTCTAGTCGGTTCAGATACGCAGTATTTT.

In this sample, this clonotype turned up many times. The chain uses TRBV7-2 and TRBJ2-5; the D gene could be TRBD1 or TRBD2 (5 bases each). The CDR3 is made up of 13 amino acids. Germline V gene sequence: CDR1 SGHTA, CDR2 FQGNSA. The V end was cut by 5 bases, the J end by 5 bases, with 12 bases between. The CDR3 here is CASSRGVGETQYF. For the CDR3, the DNA is TGTGCCAGCAGCAGAGGGGTGGGGGAGACCCAGTACTTC.

The chain employs TRBV20-1 and TRBJ2-5, with 10 bases identical to TRBD2. Trimming removed 6 bases from V and 4 bases from J; junction bases left unmatched: 11. CDR1 is DFQATT and CDR2 is SNEGSKA in the germline V gene (reference sequence). CDR3 length: 15 residues. The DNA of the CDR3 is TGCAGTGCAGCCGGACTAGCGGCCCGGGGAGAGACCCAGTACTTC. Its protein product is CSAAGLAARGETQYF.

This chain joins TRBV4-3 and TRBJ2-7; TRBD2 aligns across 8 bases. The germline V gene encodes CDR1 LGHNA and CDR2 YSLEER. The CDR3 is 15 residues long. V lost 4 bases, J lost 2 bases, and 7 bases stayed unmatched. CDR3 amino acids: CASSRAGGTAYEQYF. The DNA of the CDR3 is TGCGCCAGCAGCCGGGCGGGGGGAACGGCCTACGAGCAGTACTTC.

Concerning this clonotype: The junction departs from germline at one end; a sequencing error may be responsible. The chain employs TRBV20-1 and TRBJ1-2, with no clear D. The CDR3 runs to 15 residues. Germline V gene sequence: CDR1 DFQATT, CDR2 SNEGSKA (reference sequence). The CDR3 sequence is CSASGQSGLGYGYTF. As DNA, the CDR3 is TGTAGTGCTAGTGGGCAATCCGGGCTGGGCTATGGCTACACCTTC.

The chain links TRBV19 to TRBJ2-1; D unclear. Deletions cut 1 base from V and 0 bases from J, with 10 bases between. Germline V gives CDR1 LNHDA, CDR2 SQIVND (reference sequence). The CDR3 runs 16 residues. DNA of the CDR3: TGTGCCAGTAGTATAGGCCCCAGTTTCTCCTACAATGAGCAGTTCTTC. As protein: CASSIGPSFSYNEQFF.

This clonotype was seen a handful of times. The chain recombines TRBV7-8 with TRBJ2-7; no firm D call. This CDR3 comprises 16 residues. Germline V lookup: CDR1 SGHVS, CDR2 FQNEAQ. Trimming left V 0 bases short and J 2 bases short, with 14 bases between. Here the CDR3 DNA reads TGTGCCAGCAGCTTAGCTGGGGTAATAGCCACCTACGAGCAGTACTTC. Its translation is CASSLAGVIATYEQYF.

Remarks on this clonotype: At one of its ends the junction is not consistent with the germline gene, which may arise from a read error. The chain carries TRBV29-1 and TRBJ1-2; D not resolved. CDR3 size: 16 residues. CDR1 is SQVTM and CDR2 is ANQGSEA in the germline V gene. CDR3 protein: CSVDPILATQTYDYTF. Written as DNA, the CDR3 is TGCAGCGTTGACCCGATACTCGCGACACAGACTTATGACTACACCTTC.

CDR3 sequence reads: CASMGASGANVLTF. CDR3 sequence (DNA): TGTGCCAGCATGGGGGCCTCTGGGGCCAACGTCCTGACTTTC. The gene calls are TRBV6-5 and TRBJ2-6; possibly TRBD1 for D (6 bases). The CDR3 extends over 14 amino acids. The V gene lost 7 bases and the J gene lost 0 bases, with 7 bases spanning the gap. Germline values: CDR1 MNHEY, CDR2 SVGAGI.

V gene TRBV5-1 combines with J gene TRBJ2-5; TRBD2 aligns across 9 bases. The CDR3 has 16 residues. Germline CDR1 is SGHRS and CDR2 is YFSETQ. V was clipped by 4 bases and J by 2 bases; unmatched bases: 9. The CDR3 nucleotides read TGCGCCAGCAGCAAACCCAGCGGGGGGCCGCAAGAGACCCAGTACTTC. It translates to CASSKPSGGPQETQYF.

This chain connects TRBV28 to TRBJ1-2; D ambiguous. Looked up from germline, CDR1 is MDHEN and CDR2 is SYDVKM. This CDR3 contains 14 residues. Trimming took 3 bases from V and 5 from J, leaving 13 bases between them. The CDR3 region has the DNA TGTGCCAGCAGTTTTCCCCCGGGCGGTTATGGCTACACCTTC. Protein sequence: CASSFPPGGYGYTF.

V usage is TRBV2 and J usage is TRBJ1-1; TRBD1 agrees at 8 bases. The CDR3 is 14 residues long. V lost 6 bases and J lost 1; bases outside the gene matches: 4. CDR1 and CDR2 from the germline V gene are SNHLY and FYNNEI. CDR3 sequence reads: CASRTDRGNTEAFF. Here the CDR3 DNA reads TGTGCCAGCAGGACCGACAGGGGGAACACTGAAGCTTTCTTT.

This clonotype was recorded once. The V call is TRBV4-3, the J call TRBJ1-4; 8 positions agree with TRBD1. Germline V gene data show CDR1 as LGHNA and CDR2 as YSLEER. V dropped 0 bases and J dropped 8; count of bases not matched to a gene: 11. The CDR3 is 17 residues long. The CDR3 loop is CASSQDPLSGGREKLFF. CDR3 DNA sequence: TGCGCCAGCAGCCAAGATCCACTTTCAGGGGGCCGGGAAAAACTGTTTTTT.

This clonotype was counted between two and nine times. The rearrangement joins TRBV7-2 to TRBJ2-1, with 7 nucleotides matching TRBD1. Germline CDR1 and CDR2: SGHTA and FQGNSA. The trim removed 3 bases at V and 3 bases at J, leaving 5 bases unmatched. CDR3 length equals 15 residues. The CDR3 is CASSFPGGYYNEQFF. Written as DNA, the CDR3 is TGTGCCAGCAGCTTCCCAGGGGGATACTACAATGAGCAGTTCTTC. Based on the CDR3 plus reference TRBV7-2 and TRBJ2-1, the full variable domain is GAGVSQSPSNKVTEKGKDVELRCDPISGHTALYWYRQSLGQGLEFLIYFQGNSAPDKSGLPSDRFSAERTGGSVSTLTIQRTQQEDSAVYLCASSFPGGYYNEQFFGPGTRLTVL.

This clonotype has a handful of counts. This sequence joins TRBV12-3 or TRBV12-4 and TRBJ1-1, with TRBD1 as a possible D gene (6 bases). The germline V and J ends were trimmed by 3 bases and 6 bases, with 8 bases remaining between them. CDR3 size: 12 residues. The CDR3 spells CASSLDSPEAFF. CDR3 in DNA: TGTGCCAGCAGTTTGGACAGTCCTGAAGCTTTCTTT.

This clonotype was found a few times. The rearrangement links TRBV7-8 to TRBJ2-6; D is unresolved. The CDR3 consists of 15 residues. Germline CDR1 SGHVS, CDR2 FQNEAQ. V was cut by 3 bases and J by 4 bases, with 10 bases left in between. In nucleotides, the CDR3 is TGTGCCAGCAGCTTTTCCCCTTTGGGGGCCAACGTCCTGACTTTC. It encodes CASSFSPLGANVLTF.

This chain links TRBV2 with TRBJ2-5; tentative D call: TRBD1 (6 bases). The CDR3 is 13 amino acids. CDR1 and CDR2 (germline): SNHLY, FYNNEI. Between the trimmed V and J ends, which lost 7 bases and 1 base, there was a span of 10 bases. CDR3 loop: CASIGTTQETQYF. The CDR3 bases are TGTGCCAGCATTGGGACAACCCAAGAGACCCAGTACTTC.

This clonotype was detected only a few times. This rearrangement joins TRBV27 to TRBJ1-2; D unresolved. The germline gives CDR1 MNHEY, CDR2 SMNVEV (reference sequence). V shed 0 bases and J shed 7 bases, with 9 bases lying between them. The CDR3 consists of 13 residues. CDR3 nucleotides: TGTGCCAGCAGTTTATCGACCGTGGGTGGCTACACCTTC. Translation gives CASSLSTVGGYTF.

J is TRBJ1-2 and V is TRBV4-3, with D uncertain. Germline CDR1 and CDR2: LGHNA and YSLEER. The CDR3 has 15 amino acids. Trimming took off 0 bases at V and 6 bases at J, with 14 bases between the two ends. CDR3 nucleotides: TGCGCCAGCAGCCAAGATGGAATAGGGAGCGATGGCTACACCTTC. This sequence encodes CASSQDGIGSDGYTF.

This clonotype showed up just a few times. The chain combines TRBV6-4 with TRBJ2-1, with D possibly being TRBD2 (7 bases). In germline, CDR1 is MRHNA, CDR2 SNTAGT. V was shortened by 3 bases and J by 4 bases, with 13 bases between the two germline ends. The CDR3 has 15 amino acids. CDR3 in amino acids: CASSEVGGPYNEQFF. The CDR3 region has the DNA TGTGCCAGCAGTGAAGTCGGGGGGCCTTACAATGAGCAGTTCTTC.